Listed here are 21 T cell receptor beta chains from one sample, sequenced in a study of shared clonotypes between healthy human individuals. Clones were read by immunoSEQ multiplex PCR, and TCRdb kept only the in-frame ones, dropping some. The sample holds around 300,000 clones, 80% to 90% seen once. The sample comprised memory CD8+ T cells sorted from blood. Sample subset: CD45RO+ cells pooled with CCR7-negative TemRA cells. These receptor sequences come from a young man in good health.

The chain employs TRBV15 and TRBJ1-1, with D possibly being TRBD1 (5 bases). The V end was cut by 5 bases, the J end by 1 base, with 17 bases between. The CDR3 contains 16 residues. Germline assignment: CDR1 LNHNV and CDR2 YYDKDF (reference sequence). CDR3: CATSLPTGTGNTEAFF. DNA for the CDR3: TGTGCCACCAGCTTGCCCACCGGGACGGGGAACACTGAAGCTTTCTTT.

The V gene is TRBV5-6, the J gene TRBJ2-1, with D perhaps matching TRBD2 (6 bases). Trimming pared 1 base from V and 6 bases from J, leaving 20 bases between. Germline-derived CDR1 and CDR2 are SGHDT and YYEEEE. This CDR3 is built from 17 residues. The CDR3 coding sequence is TGTGCCAGCAGCTTGATCCAAGAGACCGGGACTCCCAATGAGCAGTTCTTC. Protein sequence: CASSLIQETGTPNEQFF.

The chain joins TRBV9 to TRBJ2-7, with D hard to call. Trimming pared 0 bases from V and 6 bases from J, leaving 7 bases between. The CDR3 has 12 residues. Germline CDR1 is SGDLS and CDR2 is YYNGEE. DNA of the CDR3: TGTGCCAGCAGCGTAGCGGGCAGCGAGCAGTACTTC. It specifies CASSVAGSEQYF. Filled out from reference TRBV9 and TRBJ2-7, the complete variable domain reads DSGVTQTPKHLITATGQRVTLRCSPRSGDLSVYWYQQSLDQGLQFLIQYYNGEERAKGNILERFSAQQFPDLHSELNLSSLELGDSALYFCASSVAGSEQYFGPGTRLTVT.

The chain carries TRBV5-4 and TRBJ2-3, with 8 bases identical to TRBD2. Germline values: CDR1 SGHNT, CDR2 YYREEE (reference sequence). The V and J ends lost 6 bases and 4 bases, in that order; junction bases with no gene match: 10. This CDR3 region has 15 residues. The CDR3 nucleotides are TGTGCCAGCAACCCGCGGGCGGGGGGTCCAGATACGCAGTATTTT. Translation: CASNPRAGGPDTQYF.

The V and J genes are TRBV6-1 and TRBJ2-2; D gene unclear. Germline assignment: CDR1 MNHNS and CDR2 SASEGT. The V and J ends lost 0 bases and 3 bases respectively, with 5 bases between them. The CDR3 is 14 amino acids. The CDR3 is CASSEARDTGELFF. The DNA of the CDR3 is TGTGCCAGCAGTGAAGCTAGGGACACCGGGGAGCTGTTTTTT.

This rearrangement joins TRBV30 to TRBJ1-1; D might be TRBD1 (5 bases). Per germline, CDR1 GTSNPN and CDR2 SVGIG (reference sequence). This CDR3 spans 14 amino acids. V lost 0 bases and J lost 7, with 15 bases in between. The CDR3, as DNA: TGTGCCTGGAGTGTACGGGGGTGGCCGGTTGAAGCTTTCTTT. Residues: CAWSVRGWPVEAFF.

V is TRBV27 and J is TRBJ1-6; D remains ambiguous. The V and J ends lost 3 bases and 15 bases respectively, with 21 bases between them. Per the germline V gene, CDR1 is MNHEY and CDR2 is SMNVEV (reference sequence). The length of the CDR3 is 15 residues. The CDR3 is CASSFVPVMNSFLHF. DNA of the CDR3: TGTGCCAGCAGTTTTGTCCCCGTAATGAACAGTTTCCTCCACTTT.

This clone was counted between two and nine times. A read error may explain this, as a much larger clone is one base away. The same CDR3 also results from other DNA sequences found in this sample. This rearrangement joins TRBV29-1 to TRBJ2-3, with TRBD1 as a possible D gene (7 bases). The germline V gene has CDR1 SQVTM and CDR2 ANQGSEA. V dropped 6 bases and J dropped 6 bases, with 13 bases sitting between them. The CDR3 spans 12 residues. Here the CDR3 reads CSVAEGADTQYF. CDR3 DNA: TGCAGCGTCGCGGAGGGGGCGGATACGCAGTATTTT.

The chain is built from TRBV5-1 and TRBJ1-1; D unresolved. CDR3 length: 14 residues. CDR1 SGHRS and CDR2 YFSETQ come from the germline V gene. Trimming shortened V by 1 base and J by 1 base, and 8 bases separated the two germline ends. The CDR3 coding sequence is TGCGCCAGCAGCTTGAGGGTAACGAACACTGAAGCTTTCTTT. It yields the protein CASSLRVTNTEAFF.

The chain carries TRBV9 and TRBJ2-1; 7 nucleotides align to TRBD2. Germline CDR1 and CDR2: SGDLS and YYNGEE. The CDR3 loop spans 16 amino acids. With V trimmed by 0 bases and J by 7 bases, 10 bases remained unmatched. The CDR3 DNA reads TGTGCCAGCAGCGTAGGCGGGACTACACTACAGAATGAGCAGTTCTTC. Translation gives CASSVGGTTLQNEQFF.

This chain links TRBV5-4 with TRBJ2-3; a possible D gene is TRBD1 (5 bases). Germline V lookup: CDR1 SGHNT, CDR2 YYREEE (reference sequence). Trimming shortened V by 7 bases and J by 4 bases, and 13 bases separated the two germline ends. This CDR3 is built from 13 residues. The CDR3 DNA is TGTGCCAGCGGAATGACAGCGTCAGATACGCAGTATTTT. It encodes CASGMTASDTQYF.

The rearrangement links TRBV27 to TRBJ2-7; tentatively, D is TRBD2 (5 bases). With 1 base removed from V and 6 bases from J, the gap between germline ends came to 13 bases. CDR1 and CDR2 from the germline V gene are MNHEY and SMNVEV (reference sequence). The CDR3 is 14 amino acids. The CDR3 loop is CASSLYGDLSEQYF. The CDR3 nucleotides are TGTGCCAGCAGTTTATACGGGGATTTGTCCGAGCAGTACTTC.

The chain recombines TRBV7-2 with TRBJ2-7; the D is unclear. CDR1 and CDR2 from the germline V gene are SGHTA and FQGNSA. The CDR3 extends over 16 amino acids. V lost 5 bases and J 7 bases, leaving 24 bases between the germline ends. This chain's CDR3 is CASSPGKGLNPREQYF. The CDR3 DNA reads TGTGCCAGCAGCCCGGGTAAAGGTCTCAATCCCAGGGAGCAGTACTTC.

This rearrangement joins TRBV19 to TRBJ2-7; no clear D gene. Germline values: CDR1 LNHDA, CDR2 SQIVND (reference sequence). The CDR3 loop spans 12 amino acids. V lost 4 bases and J lost 4, with 8 bases in between. The CDR3 coding sequence is TGTGCCAGTAGTAGTTCCCAATACGAGCAGTACTTC. This gives the protein CASSSSQYEQYF.

This chain joins TRBV7-9 and TRBJ2-7, with D possibly matching TRBD1 (5 bases). V lost 1 base, J lost 0 bases, and 7 bases lay in between. Germline V gives CDR1 SEHNR, CDR2 FQNEAQ (reference sequence). CDR3 size: 14 residues. The DNA for the CDR3 is TGTGCCAGCAGCTTAGATCAGGGCTCCTACGAGCAGTACTTC. Translated, it gives CASSLDQGSYEQYF. The variable domain in full, completed from reference TRBV7-9 and TRBJ2-7, reads DTGVSQNPRHKITKRGQNVTFRCDPISEHNRLYWYRQTLGQGPEFLTYFQNEAQLEKSRLLSDRFSAERPKGSFSTLEIQRTEQGDSAMYLCASSLDQGSYEQYFGPGTRLTVT.

The chain recombines TRBV28 with TRBJ2-7; weak D call: TRBD1 (7 bases). CDR3 length: 12 residues. Germline V gene sequence: CDR1 MDHEN, CDR2 SYDVKM. V was clipped by 7 bases and J by 3 bases, with 10 bases between them. CDR3 coding DNA: TGTGCCAGCACCCAGGGGGGCTACGAGCAGTACTTC. This gives the protein CASTQGGYEQYF.

A few counts support this clone. CDR3 in DNA: TGTGCCAGCACGGGCGACAGCCGTTTCCCCCTCCACTTT. It specifies CASTGDSRFPLHF. This rearrangement joins TRBV6-1 to TRBJ1-6, with D possibly matching TRBD1 (5 bases). Germline V gives CDR1 MNHNS, CDR2 SASEGT. With 7 bases removed from V and 13 bases from J, the gap between germline ends came to 17 bases. CDR3 size: 13 residues.

V and J are TRBV30 and TRBJ2-1; 7 positions agree with TRBD2. The CDR3 runs 15 residues. The germline V gene encodes CDR1 GTSNPN and CDR2 SVGIG (reference sequence). Trimming took 0 bases from V and 2 from J; bases not matched to a gene: 4. The CDR3 loop reads CAWSVWAGAYNEQFF. Written as DNA, the CDR3 is TGTGCCTGGAGTGTATGGGCGGGAGCCTACAATGAGCAGTTCTTC.

The chain has TRBV5-4 and TRBJ1-1, with unresolved D. Per the germline V gene, CDR1 is SGHNT and CDR2 is YYREEE (reference sequence). The CDR3 has 14 residues. The V end lost 5 bases, the J end lost 11 bases, and 22 bases lay between the germline ends. This CDR3 reads CASRSGPRTLKAFF. The CDR3, as DNA: TGTGCCAGCAGGTCGGGTCCTAGAACACTGAAGGCTTTCTTT.

The chain uses TRBV4-3 and TRBJ2-5; 7 bases are a match to TRBD1. V was pared by 3 bases and J by 5 bases, with 9 bases of the junction left unmatched. CDR1 is LGHNA and CDR2 is YSLEER in the germline V gene. CDR3 length: 15 residues. CDR3 DNA sequence: TGCGCCAGCAGCCATACGACAGGGATTCTGGAGACCCAGTACTTC. It yields the protein CASSHTTGILETQYF.

This clone was observed at least ten times. The V gene is TRBV19, the J gene TRBJ2-5; D not certain. V dropped 0 bases and J dropped 2 bases, with 10 bases sitting between them. The germline V gene encodes CDR1 LNHDA and CDR2 SQIVND (reference sequence). The CDR3 runs 15 residues. The CDR3 nucleotides are TGTGCCAGTAGTATAGATCCAAGCAGTCAAGAGACCCAGTACTTC. Amino acids: CASSIDPSSQETQYF. The full variable domain, its missing parts supplied by reference TRBV19 and TRBJ2-5, is DGGITQSPKYLFRKEGQNVTLSCEQNLNHDAMYWYRQDPGQGLRLIYYSQIVNDFQKGDIAEGYSVSREKKESFPLTVTSAQKNPTAFYLCASSIDPSSQETQYFGPGTRLLVL.